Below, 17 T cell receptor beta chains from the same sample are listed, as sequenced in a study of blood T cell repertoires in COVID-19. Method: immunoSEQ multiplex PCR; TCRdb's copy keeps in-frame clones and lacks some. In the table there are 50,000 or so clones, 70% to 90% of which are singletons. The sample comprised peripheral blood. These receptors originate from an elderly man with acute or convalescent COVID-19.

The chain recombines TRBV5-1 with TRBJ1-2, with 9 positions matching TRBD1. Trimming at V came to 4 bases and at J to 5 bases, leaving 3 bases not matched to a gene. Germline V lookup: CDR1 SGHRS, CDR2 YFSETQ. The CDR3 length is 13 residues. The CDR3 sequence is CASSRDREYGYTF. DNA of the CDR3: TGCGCCAGCAGCAGGGACAGGGAGTATGGCTACACCTTC.

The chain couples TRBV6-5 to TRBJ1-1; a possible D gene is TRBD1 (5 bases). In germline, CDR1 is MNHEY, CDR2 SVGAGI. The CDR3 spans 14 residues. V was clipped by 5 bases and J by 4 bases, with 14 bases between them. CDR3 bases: TGTGCCAGCAGTCCGATGGGACTGAGCACTGAAGCTTTCTTT. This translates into CASSPMGLSTEAFF.

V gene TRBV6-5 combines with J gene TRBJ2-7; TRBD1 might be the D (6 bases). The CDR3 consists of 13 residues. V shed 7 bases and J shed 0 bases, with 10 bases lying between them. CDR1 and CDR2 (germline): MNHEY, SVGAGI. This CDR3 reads CASTAGDSYEQYF. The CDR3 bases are TGTGCCAGCACAGCAGGGGACTCCTACGAGCAGTACTTC.

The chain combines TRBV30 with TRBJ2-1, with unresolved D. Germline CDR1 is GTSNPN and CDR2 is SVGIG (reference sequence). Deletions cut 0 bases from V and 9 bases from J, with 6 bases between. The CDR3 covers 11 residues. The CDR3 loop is CAWSVGGEQFF. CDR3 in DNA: TGTGCCTGGAGTGTTGGCGGTGAGCAGTTCTTC.

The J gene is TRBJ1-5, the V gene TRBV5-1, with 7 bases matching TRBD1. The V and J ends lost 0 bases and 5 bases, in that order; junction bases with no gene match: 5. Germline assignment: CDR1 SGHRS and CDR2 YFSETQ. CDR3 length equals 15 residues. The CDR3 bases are TGCGCCAGCAGCTTGGAGGGGGCCCCGTATCAGCCCCAGCATTTT. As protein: CASSLEGAPYQPQHF.

The DNA of the CDR3 is TGCGCCAGCAGCTTTGGGGGCAACCTGAACACTGAAGCTTTCTTT. This encodes CASSFGGNLNTEAFF. The J gene is TRBJ1-1, the V gene TRBV5-1, with D possibly matching TRBD1 (6 bases). Germline V gene sequence: CDR1 SGHRS, CDR2 YFSETQ. The V gene lost 2 bases and the J gene lost 0 bases, with 11 bases spanning the gap. The CDR3 covers 15 residues.

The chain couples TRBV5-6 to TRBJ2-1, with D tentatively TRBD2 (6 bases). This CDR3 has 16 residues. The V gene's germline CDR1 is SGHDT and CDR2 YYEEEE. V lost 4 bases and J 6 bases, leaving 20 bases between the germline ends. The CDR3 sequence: CASSAGSTRWGNEQFF. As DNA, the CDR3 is TGTGCCAGCAGCGCGGGCTCGACTAGGTGGGGCAATGAGCAGTTCTTC.

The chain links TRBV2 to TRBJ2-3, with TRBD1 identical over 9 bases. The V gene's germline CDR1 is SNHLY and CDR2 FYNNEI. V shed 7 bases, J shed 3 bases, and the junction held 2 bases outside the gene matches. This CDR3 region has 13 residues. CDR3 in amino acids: CASKGQGTDTQYF. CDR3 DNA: TGTGCCAGCAAGGGACAGGGAACAGATACGCAGTATTTT.

This chain's CDR3 is CASSPRQGNNSPLHF. DNA for the CDR3: TGTGCCAGCAGCCCCAGACAGGGAAACAATTCACCCCTCCACTTT. The chain uses TRBV5-5 and TRBJ1-6; 7 bases match TRBD1. This CDR3 region has 15 residues. Germline lookup yields CDR1 SGHKS and CDR2 YYEKEE (reference sequence). V shed 4 bases and J 7 bases; nucleotides not matched to a gene: 8. Supplemented by reference TRBV5-5 and TRBJ1-6, the full variable domain reads DAGVTQSPTHLIKTRGQQVTLRCSPISGHKSVSWYQQVLGQGPQFIFQYYEKEERGRGNFPDRFSARQFPNYSSELNVNALLLGDSALYLCASSPRQGNNSPLHFGNGTRLTVT.

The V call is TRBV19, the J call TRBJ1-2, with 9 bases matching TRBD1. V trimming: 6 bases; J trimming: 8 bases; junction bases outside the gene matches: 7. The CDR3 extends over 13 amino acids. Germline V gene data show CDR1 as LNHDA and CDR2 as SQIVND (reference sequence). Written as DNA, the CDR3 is TGTGCCAGTAGAGCCGGGACAGGGCACGGCTACACCTTC. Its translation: CASRAGTGHGYTF.

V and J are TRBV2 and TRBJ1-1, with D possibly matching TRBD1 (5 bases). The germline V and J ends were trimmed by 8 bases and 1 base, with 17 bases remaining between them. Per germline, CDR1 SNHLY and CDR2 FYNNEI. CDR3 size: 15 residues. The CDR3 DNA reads TGTGCCAGCTCGTCGGATAGGACAAAGAACACTGAAGCTTTCTTT. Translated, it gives CASSSDRTKNTEAFF.

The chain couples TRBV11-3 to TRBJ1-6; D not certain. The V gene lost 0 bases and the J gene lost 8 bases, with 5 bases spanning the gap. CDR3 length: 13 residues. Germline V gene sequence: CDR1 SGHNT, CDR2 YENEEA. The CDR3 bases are TGTGCCAGCAGCTTAGATCAGGATTCACCCCTCCACTTT. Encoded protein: CASSLDQDSPLHF.

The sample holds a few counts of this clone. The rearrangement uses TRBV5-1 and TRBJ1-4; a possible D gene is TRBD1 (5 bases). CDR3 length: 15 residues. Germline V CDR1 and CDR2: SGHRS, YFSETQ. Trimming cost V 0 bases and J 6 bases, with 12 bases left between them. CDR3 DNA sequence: TGCGCCAGCAGCTTGGTTTACTCGGGGGATGAAAAACTGTTTTTT. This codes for CASSLVYSGDEKLFF.

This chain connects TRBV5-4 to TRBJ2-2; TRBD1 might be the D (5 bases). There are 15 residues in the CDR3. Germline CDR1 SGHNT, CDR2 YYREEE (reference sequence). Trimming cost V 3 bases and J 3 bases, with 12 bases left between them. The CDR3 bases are TGTGCCAGCAGCTCCGTAAGGGGTGACACCGGGGAGCTGTTTTTT. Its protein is CASSSVRGDTGELFF. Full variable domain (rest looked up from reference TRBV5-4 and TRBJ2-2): ETGVTQSPTHLIKTRGQQVTLRCSSQSGHNTVSWYQQALGQGPQFIFQYYREEENGRGNFPPRFSGLQFPNYSSELNVNALELDDSALYLCASSSVRGDTGELFFGEGSRLTVL.

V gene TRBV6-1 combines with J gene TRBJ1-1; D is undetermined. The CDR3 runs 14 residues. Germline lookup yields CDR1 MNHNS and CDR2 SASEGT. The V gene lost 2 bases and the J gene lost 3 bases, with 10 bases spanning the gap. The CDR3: CASSELGVHTEAFF. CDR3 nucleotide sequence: TGTGCCAGCAGTGAACTCGGGGTTCACACTGAAGCTTTCTTT.

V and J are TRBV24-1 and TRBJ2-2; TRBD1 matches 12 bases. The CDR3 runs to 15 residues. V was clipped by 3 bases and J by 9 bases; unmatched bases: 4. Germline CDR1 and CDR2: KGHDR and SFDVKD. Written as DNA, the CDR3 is TGTGCCACCAGTGATGCGGGACAGGGGGCCCGGGAGCTGTTTTTT. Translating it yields CATSDAGQGARELFF.

The CDR3 protein is CASSLIQVNEQFF. In nucleotides, the CDR3 is TGTGCCAGCAGCTTGATACAGGTGAATGAGCAGTTCTTC. The chain links TRBV5-6 to TRBJ2-1, with TRBD1 as a possible D gene (5 bases). The V and J ends lost 1 base and 7 bases respectively, with 9 bases between them. This CDR3 has 13 residues. Per germline, CDR1 SGHDT and CDR2 YYEEEE.